The entry that follows covers one T cell receptor (beta chain) sequence. Its antigen remains unidentified. Germline V gene lookup returns CDR1 SGHTA and CDR2 FQGNSA. With 5 bases removed from V and 4 bases from J, the gap between germline ends came to 12 bases. The CDR3 totals 14 residues. This entry comes from a study of T cell responses to AZD1222 COVID-19 vaccine. Assay: immunoSEQ multiplex PCR; the TCRdb copy retains only in-frame clones and omits some. Found here are around 94,000 clones, 84% of them singletons; the top ten hold about a sixth. Study-level points and caveats: Unmutated variant regions are reportedly the target of nearly half of TCRs that are spike-specific.

This rearrangement joins TRBV7-2 to TRBJ2-1; D remains unclear. This receptor was taken from an adult in good health. The sequences come from peripheral blood, collected on day 0 of AZD1222 vaccination. CDR3 loop: CASSPSRQYNEQFF. For the CDR3, the DNA is TGTGCCAGCAGCCCCAGTCGGCAGTACAATGAGCAGTTCTTC.